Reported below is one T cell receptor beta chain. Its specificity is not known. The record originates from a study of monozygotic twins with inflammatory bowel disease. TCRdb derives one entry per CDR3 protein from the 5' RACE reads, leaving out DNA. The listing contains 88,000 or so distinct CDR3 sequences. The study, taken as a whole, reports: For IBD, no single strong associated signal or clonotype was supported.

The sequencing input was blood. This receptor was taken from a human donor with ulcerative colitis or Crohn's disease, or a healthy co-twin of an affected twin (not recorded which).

CDR3 residues: CSLPRGGADTQYF. The chain couples TRBV20-1 to TRBJ2-3; lacking DNA, the TRBD2 call made by TCRdb goes unchecked. This CDR3 contains 13 residues. Germline assignment: CDR1 DFQATT and CDR2 SNEGSKA (reference sequence).